The sequence of this TCR beta chain was determined in a study of cytomegalovirus exposure and HLA in healthy donors. Broader study findings: Cytomegalovirus-associated TCR beta chains were listed, numbering some 150. It was reported that the classifier diagnosed cytomegalovirus status with high specificity and sensitivity in both the original and validation cohorts. In a later analysis, first-cohort TCR clusters were found to tend to co-occur in the roughly 120 validation repertoires.

Germline V gene sequence: CDR1 LNHDA, CDR2 SQIVND (reference sequence). V lost 2 bases to trimming and J lost 3 bases, with 11 bases between them. This CDR3 comprises 14 residues. Data came from immunoSEQ multiplex PCR; TCRdb stores just in-frame clones and leaves some out. The sample has approximately 270,000 clones, about 90% seen once; the top ten hold 9.5% to 15%. Comments on this clone: Its matching antigen is unknown.

The origin of this receptor is a young man in good health and CMV-seropositive. The chain employs TRBV19 and TRBJ2-7; D possibly corresponds to TRBD2 (6 bases). Input material: PBMCs. The CDR3 reads CASSIFGGNYEQYF. CDR3 sequence (DNA): TGTGCCAGTAGTATATTTGGCGGGAACTACGAGCAGTACTTC.